The present entry profiles one TCR beta chain with its context. Its antigen is as yet unknown. The assay was immunoSEQ multiplex PCR, and TCRdb's table has in-frame clones only and misses some. The table includes 75,000 to 100,000 clones, 90% to 95% detected once. This entry belongs to a study of PD-1 blockade in classical Hodgkin lymphoma. Turning to the study itself: Once every 2 weeks, patients received intravenous nivolumab at 3 mg/kg. Points from the study as a whole: Baseline diversity resembling that of newly diagnosed patients was seen in complete responders. Patients excluded were those beginning nivolumab under 1 year after ASCT. A significant rise in TCR diversity was seen by C4D1 for CD4+ cells but not for CD8+ cells.

Germline CDR1 is SGHRS and CDR2 is YFSETQ. V shed 0 bases and J shed 4 bases, with 17 bases lying between them. The CDR3 totals 17 residues. Time point: cycle 4 day 1 (C4D1), after 6 weeks of nivolumab. After autologous stem cell transplantation all patients relapsed, and prior brentuximab vedotin exposure differed between cohorts. The V gene is TRBV5-1, the J gene TRBJ2-1, with D perhaps matching TRBD1 or TRBD2 (5 bases each). The sample here was peripheral blood mononuclear cells (PBMCs), taken before the fourth cycle of nivolumab. The source is a human donor with classical Hodgkin lymphoma. CDR3 in DNA: TGCGCCAGCAGCTTGGTACAGGCCCAGAGGGGATACAATGAGCAGTTCTTC. Translated, it gives CASSLVQAQRGYNEQFF.